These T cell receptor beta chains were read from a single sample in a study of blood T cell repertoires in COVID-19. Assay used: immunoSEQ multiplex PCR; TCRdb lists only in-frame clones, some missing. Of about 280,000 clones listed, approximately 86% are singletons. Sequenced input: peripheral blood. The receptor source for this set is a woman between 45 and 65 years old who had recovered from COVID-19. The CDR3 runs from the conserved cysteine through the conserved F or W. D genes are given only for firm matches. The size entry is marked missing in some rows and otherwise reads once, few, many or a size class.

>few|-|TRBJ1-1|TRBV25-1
TGTGCCAGCAGTATCGAGGGAAACACTGAAGCTTTCTTT
CASSIEGNTEAFF
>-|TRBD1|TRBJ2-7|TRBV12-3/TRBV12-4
TGTGCCAGCAGTTCTTGGACAGGGGGGGAGCAGTACTTC
CASSSWTGGEQYF
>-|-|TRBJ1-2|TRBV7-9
TGTGCCAGCAGCTTAGACCCAGGGGTAGAGCCCCAGAGCGGCTATGGCTACACCTTC
CASSLDPGVEPQSGYGYTF
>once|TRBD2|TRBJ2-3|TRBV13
TGTGCCAGCAGCTGGCGGGGGACAGATACGCAGTATTTT
CASSWRGTDTQYF
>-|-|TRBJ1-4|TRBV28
TGTGCCAGCAGTTTGGGAGGGACTAATGAAAAACTGTTTTTT
CASSLGGTNEKLFF
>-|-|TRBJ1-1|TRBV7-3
TGTGCCAGCAGCCTTGGGGCTAGGGGCACTGAAGCTTTCTTT
CASSLGARGTEAFF
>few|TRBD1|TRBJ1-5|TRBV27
TGTGCCAGCAGTTTAAAATTCGACAGGGAACCGCCCCAGCATTTT
CASSLKFDREPPQHF
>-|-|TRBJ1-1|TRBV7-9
TGTGCCAGCAGCTCAGGGTACGGCACTGAAGCTTTCTTT
CASSSGYGTEAFF
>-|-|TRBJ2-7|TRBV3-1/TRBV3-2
TGTGCCAGCAGCCGCGGACTACAGGGGCTAGGGGAGCAGTACTTC
CASSRGLQGLGEQYF
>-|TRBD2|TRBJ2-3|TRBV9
TGTGCCAGCAGCGTAGGGGAGGGATTTATAGCGGGACTTAGCACAGATACGCAGTATTTT
CASSVGEGFIAGLSTDTQYF
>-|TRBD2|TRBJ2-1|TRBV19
TGTGCCAGTAGTATTCCTAGCGGGAGGAGCTCCTACAATGAGCAGTTCTTC
CASSIPSGRSSYNEQFF
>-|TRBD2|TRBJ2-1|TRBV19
TGTGCCAGTAGTATAGTAACTAGCGGGAACAATGAGCAGTTCTTC
CASSIVTSGNNEQFF
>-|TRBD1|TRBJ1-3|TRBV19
TGTGCCAGTAGGGACAGGGGGACCGGAAACACCATATATTTT
CASRDRGTGNTIYF
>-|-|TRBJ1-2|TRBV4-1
TGCGCCAGCAGCCAAGCGGGACGGGAGCGGGATGGCTACACCTTC
CASSQAGRERDGYTF
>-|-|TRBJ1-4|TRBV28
TGTGCCAGCAATCTCGGAGGGGTTAGTGAAAAACTGTTTTTT
CASNLGGVSEKLFF
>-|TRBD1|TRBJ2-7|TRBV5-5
TGTGCCAGCAGCTTGGTATTTCGGGACAGCTCCTACGAGCAGTACTTC
CASSLVFRDSSYEQYF
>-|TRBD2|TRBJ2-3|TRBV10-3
TGTGCCATCAGGAGCGGGGGGTCAGATACGCAGTATTTT
CAIRSGGSDTQYF
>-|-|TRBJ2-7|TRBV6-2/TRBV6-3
TGTGCCAGCAGTTATAAGCCTGCCCAGGCCTCCTACGAGCAGTACTTC
CASSYKPAQASYEQYF
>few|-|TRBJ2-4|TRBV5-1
TGCGCCAGCAGCCCGGGTCCCTACTCGGCCAAAAACATTCAGTACTTC
CASSPGPYSAKNIQYF
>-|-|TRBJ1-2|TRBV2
TGTGCCAGCAGGGCGGCTAACTATGGCTACACCTTC
CASRAANYGYTF
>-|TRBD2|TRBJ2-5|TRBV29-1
TGCAGCGTGGGACTAGCGGGCTTGGTGGGGAAGACCCAGTACTTC
CSVGLAGLVGKTQYF
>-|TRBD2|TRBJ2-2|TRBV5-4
TGTGCCAGCAGCGGGGGGTTAGCGGGGATGAACACCGGGGAGCTGTTTTTT
CASSGGLAGMNTGELFF
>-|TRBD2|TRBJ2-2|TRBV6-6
TGTGCCAGCAGTTACTCGTTGCGGGGGGACACCGGGGAGCTGTTTTTT
CASSYSLRGDTGELFF
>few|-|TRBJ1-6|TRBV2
TGTGCCAGCAGTGTCGGCAGGGGTTCACCCCTCCACTTT
CASSVGRGSPLHF